The 30 T cell receptor beta chains in this list originate from one sample, sequenced in a study of T-cell reconstitution after alpha-beta-depleted transplantation in children. TCRbeta library construction was performed incorporating unique molecular identifiers. Via MiXCR, TCRdb re-called the PCR reads, giving one row per CDR3 protein. The sample consists of around 190,000 distinct CDR3 sequences, roughly 7% of them appearing once. Sequencing used PBMCs, obtained before TCRalphabeta/CD19-depleted stem cell transplant. The origin of the receptors is a boy aged 2-15 years with acute lymphoblastic leukemia, due to receive a stem cell transplant.

This clonotype was recorded at least ten times. The V call is TRBV5-6, the J call TRBJ1-1, with TRBD1 identical over 9 bases. Germline trimming cut 3 bases from V and 8 bases from J; bases unmatched to any gene: 11. Germline-derived CDR1 and CDR2 are SGHDT and YYEEEE. The CDR3 is 15 residues long. CDR3 nucleotides: TGTGCCAGCAGCTCACGCGGGACAGGGCGACGAGAAGCTTTCTTT. This encodes CASSSRGTGRREAFF.

This clonotype was recorded a few times. This chain uses TRBV20-1 with TRBJ2-3; the D is unclear. This CDR3 has 10 residues. Germline V gene sequence: CDR1 DFQATT, CDR2 SNEGSKA (reference sequence). The V and J ends lost 6 bases and 10 bases respectively, with 11 bases between them. In DNA form, the CDR3 reads TGCAGTGCAGGGTTTAAGCCGCAGTATTTT. This sequence encodes CSAGFKPQYF.

The V and J genes are TRBV5-8 and TRBJ2-3; TRBD2 agrees at 8 bases. CDR3 length equals 14 residues. Germline CDR1 SGHTS, CDR2 YDEGEE. Trimming removed 1 base from V and 10 bases from J; junction bases left unmatched: 8. In nucleotides, the CDR3 is TGTGCCAGCAGCTTGAGACTAGCGATGGGAGCGCAGTATTTT. It specifies CASSLRLAMGAQYF.

V is TRBV7-2 and J is TRBJ1-1; 8 bases match TRBD1. Germline V lookup: CDR1 SGHTA, CDR2 FQGNSA. Germline trimming cut 0 bases from V and 4 bases from J; bases unmatched to any gene: 7. The CDR3 consists of 16 residues. The DNA for the CDR3 is TGTGCCAGCAGCTTAGCACCCCAGGGGGCAGGCACTGAAGCTTTCTTT. It codes for CASSLAPQGAGTEAFF.

This clonotype was counted many times. The chain couples TRBV5-1 to TRBJ2-2, with D perhaps given as TRBD1 or TRBD2 (6 bases each). Between the trimmed V and J ends, which lost 0 bases and 4 bases, there was a span of 10 bases. CDR1 is SGHRS, CDR2 YFSETQ, per germline. The CDR3 has 15 residues. The CDR3 coding sequence is TGCGCCAGCAGCTTGGGGGGGGCCGGCACCGGGGAGCTGTTTTTT. It yields the protein CASSLGGAGTGELFF.

This clonotype was found many times. This chain connects TRBV28 to TRBJ1-1; D is unclear. The CDR3 is 13 residues long. V was cut by 2 bases and J by 5 bases, with 9 bases left in between. The V gene's germline CDR1 is MDHEN and CDR2 SYDVKM. Here the CDR3 reads CASSLSVGTEAFF. DNA of the CDR3: TGTGCCAGCAGTTTAAGTGTAGGAACTGAAGCTTTCTTT.

This clonotype was seen at least ten times. This rearrangement joins TRBV7-9 to TRBJ2-7; TRBD1 agrees at 7 bases. The germline gives CDR1 SEHNR, CDR2 FQNEAQ (reference sequence). The CDR3 extends over 16 amino acids. Trimming took 5 bases from V and 1 from J; bases not matched to a gene: 11. Here the CDR3 DNA reads TGTGCCAGCAGCGAGACAGGGCGTCATGGGTCCTACGAGCAGTACTTC. Translation: CASSETGRHGSYEQYF.

This clonotype appeared many times. V gene TRBV7-9 combines with J gene TRBJ2-3, with D possibly matching TRBD2 (6 bases). Germline-derived CDR1 and CDR2 are SEHNR and FQNEAQ (reference sequence). This CDR3 spans 14 amino acids. Trimming stripped 6 bases from V and 1 base from J, with 11 bases between. CDR3 bases: TGTGCCAGCAGGCTCGGGGGAGGCACAGATACGCAGTATTTT. It codes for CASRLGGGTDTQYF.

This clonotype was seen many times. The V gene is TRBV6-1, the J gene TRBJ1-2; D remains ambiguous. Between the trimmed V and J ends, which lost 4 bases and 5 bases, there was a span of 14 bases. The CDR3 has 14 residues. Germline CDR1 is MNHNS and CDR2 is SASEGT. The CDR3 bases are TGTGCCAGCAGTGGAAGGGCTTGGGGATATGGCTACACCTTC. Amino acids: CASSGRAWGYGYTF.

At least ten counts were recorded for this clonotype. Here the CDR3 reads CASSQDRGQGPAGEQFF. In DNA form, the CDR3 reads TGCGCCAGCAGCCAAGATAGAGGGCAGGGGCCGGCGGGTGAGCAGTTCTTC. The chain is built from TRBV4-3 and TRBJ2-1, with D possibly matching TRBD1 (6 bases). The CDR3 length is 17 residues. The V end was cut by 0 bases, the J end by 9 bases, with 21 bases between. Per germline, CDR1 LGHNA and CDR2 YSLEER.

This clonotype was seen repeatedly, ten times or more. The chain's CDR3 is CASSHREGSYNEQFF. CDR3 sequence (DNA): TGTGCCAGCAGCCACAGGGAGGGATCCTACAATGAGCAGTTCTTC. The chain employs TRBV3-1 and TRBJ2-1; TRBD2 matches at 7 bases. With 3 bases clipped from V and 1 base from J, the junction kept 3 bases outside the gene matches. The length of the CDR3 is 15 residues. CDR1 is LGHDT and CDR2 is YNNKEL in the germline V gene (reference sequence).

This clonotype was seen a handful of times. The chain joins TRBV5-1 to TRBJ2-3; 7 nucleotides line up with TRBD2. Germline V gene lookup returns CDR1 SGHRS and CDR2 YFSETQ. V gave up 0 bases and J gave up 5 bases; unmatched junction bases: 12. The CDR3 has 17 residues. The CDR3 bases are TGCGCCAGCAGCTTGGCCCGGGGGGAGAGGGGAGGAGATACGCAGTATTTT. Its protein is CASSLARGERGGDTQYF.

There are many counts of this clonotype. V is TRBV6-5 and J is TRBJ1-4; no clear D gene. The CDR3 covers 15 residues. V lost 5 bases and J lost 8, with 18 bases in between. Looked up from germline, CDR1 is MNHEY and CDR2 is SVGAGI. CDR3 sequence (DNA): TGTGCCAGCAGTCCCACAGCCGGCCGAGGGGAAAAACTGTTTTTT. This encodes CASSPTAGRGEKLFF.

This clonotype has a handful of counts. An end of the junction does not agree with germline; a read error may underlie this. The genes are TRBV20-1 and TRBJ2-1; 8 bases map to TRBD2. The germline CDR1 and CDR2 sequences are DFQATT and SNEGSKA (reference sequence). The CDR3 has 17 residues. CDR3 residues: CCARSGGLTSSYNEQFF. The CDR3 coding sequence is TGCTGTGCTAGAAGCGGGGGACTCACGAGCTCCTACAATGAGCAGTTCTTC.

In this sample, this clonotype turned up many times. This sequence joins TRBV4-3 and TRBJ2-3; the D gene is possibly TRBD1 (5 bases). V was clipped by 2 bases and J by 3 bases, with 15 bases between them. Germline CDR1 is LGHNA and CDR2 is YSLEER. The CDR3 has 16 amino acids. This CDR3 is CASSQRVGPGTDTQYF. In DNA, the CDR3 is TGCGCCAGCAGCCAAAGGGTGGGGCCAGGGACAGATACGCAGTATTTT.

The table lists this clonotype with a few counts. This sequence joins TRBV19 and TRBJ1-1; D not resolved. This CDR3 comprises 14 residues. V was cut by 3 bases and J by 9 bases, with 17 bases left in between. The germline V gene has CDR1 LNHDA and CDR2 SQIVND (reference sequence). The CDR3 region is CASSIAQIPRKAFF. In DNA, the CDR3 is TGTGCCAGTAGTATCGCTCAGATCCCCAGGAAAGCTTTCTTT.

Ten or more counts support this clonotype. In nucleotides, the CDR3 is TGCAGTGCTACTACACCGGGAGGCCTAGCGGGAGATAGGCAGTACTTC. Translating gives CSATTPGGLAGDRQYF. The gene calls are TRBV20-1 and TRBJ2-7; 10 positions match TRBD2. J was trimmed by 9 bases and V by 4 bases; bases with no gene match: 18. Looked up from germline, CDR1 is DFQATT and CDR2 is SNEGSKA (reference sequence). The CDR3 extends over 16 amino acids.

The sample holds a few counts of this clonotype. The chain has TRBV20-1 and TRBJ2-1; D is possibly TRBD2 (5 bases). Trimming shortened V by 2 bases and J by 3 bases, and 14 bases separated the two germline ends. The CDR3 consists of 15 residues. Germline assignment: CDR1 DFQATT and CDR2 SNEGSKA (reference sequence). CDR3 protein: CSARTWGDFYNEQFF. The CDR3 DNA sequence: TGCAGTGCTAGAACGTGGGGAGACTTCTACAATGAGCAGTTCTTC.

The table lists this clonotype with many counts. The J gene is TRBJ2-2, the V gene TRBV9; D call uncertain. Looked up from germline, CDR1 is SGDLS and CDR2 is YYNGEE. The V and J ends lost 0 bases and 6 bases respectively, with 6 bases between them. This CDR3 has 13 amino acids. CDR3 loop: CASSVDVSGELFF. The CDR3 DNA reads TGTGCCAGCAGCGTAGATGTCTCCGGGGAGCTGTTTTTT.

This clonotype was seen repeatedly, ten times or more. V and J are TRBV20-1 and TRBJ2-1; TRBD1 aligns across 10 bases. V dropped 4 bases and J dropped 6; count of bases not matched to a gene: 9. The CDR3 runs 15 residues. CDR1 DFQATT and CDR2 SNEGSKA come from the germline V gene (reference sequence). The CDR3 region is CSATPRTGGINEQFF. The CDR3, as DNA: TGCAGTGCTACTCCGAGGACAGGGGGTATCAATGAGCAGTTCTTC.

This clonotype showed up just a few times. The CDR3 DNA is TGTGCCAGCAGCAAAGCTGGGGACAAAAAACAGTATTTT. Translated, it gives CASSKAGDKKQYF. The genes are TRBV7-8 and TRBJ2-3, with D possibly being TRBD1 (6 bases). The CDR3 runs 13 residues. Germline CDR1 reads SGHVS; CDR2 reads FQNEAQ. The V end lost 5 bases, the J end lost 12 bases, and 18 bases lay between the germline ends.

This clonotype is medium-sized. This chain links TRBV5-1 with TRBJ2-1; D might be TRBD1 (6 bases). This CDR3 region has 13 residues. Per germline, CDR1 SGHRS and CDR2 YFSETQ. Trimming pared 1 base from V and 6 bases from J, leaving 8 bases between. The CDR3 loop is CASSLHRANEQFF. CDR3 nucleotides: TGCGCCAGCAGCTTGCACAGGGCCAATGAGCAGTTCTTC.

This clonotype was counted ten times or more. This rearrangement joins TRBV4-3 to TRBJ2-7; no definite D call. Trimming stripped 1 base from V and 2 bases from J, with 3 bases between. The CDR3 totals 12 residues. The germline V gene has CDR1 LGHNA and CDR2 YSLEER. CDR3 sequence (DNA): TGCGCCAGCAGCCAAGTTCCCTACGAGCAGTACTTC. Amino acids: CASSQVPYEQYF.

CDR3 DNA: TGCGCCAGCAGCCGATGGACAGGGGACGAGCAGTACTTC. It encodes CASSRWTGDEQYF. This chain links TRBV5-1 with TRBJ2-7; 9 bases agree with TRBD1. The V gene end was trimmed by 4 bases and the J gene end by 5 bases; junction bases not matched to a gene: 4. Germline CDR1 and CDR2: SGHRS and YFSETQ. This CDR3 has 13 amino acids.

This clonotype was observed at least ten times. The chain combines TRBV4-3 with TRBJ2-7, with 8 bases matching TRBD2. V was clipped by 2 bases and J by 7 bases; unmatched bases: 13. The CDR3 sequence is 16 residues long. Germline V lookup: CDR1 LGHNA, CDR2 YSLEER. DNA of the CDR3: TGCGCCAGCAGCCAAATAGGGCTAGCGGGTAGGTGGGAGCAGTACTTC. This gives the protein CASSQIGLAGRWEQYF.

The chain uses TRBV21-1 and TRBJ2-1; the table's D call, TRBD1, was not checked against the DNA. TRBV21-1 represents a pseudogene. The CDR3 totals 18 residues. This CDR3 is CASSKKRAGQVGHNEQFF. In DNA, the CDR3 is TGTGCCAGCAGCAAAAAAAGGGCCGGGCAGGTGGGACACAATGAGCAGTTCTTC.

This clonotype was observed many times. The V call is TRBV20-1, the J call TRBJ2-7, with 8 bases lining up with TRBD1. The CDR3 spans 12 residues. CDR1 is DFQATT, CDR2 SNEGSKA, per germline (reference sequence). V dropped 6 bases and J dropped 5; count of bases not matched to a gene: 6. The CDR3 coding sequence is TGCAGTGCCGTGACAGGGGAACACGAGCAGTACTTC. Amino acids: CSAVTGEHEQYF.

This clonotype was counted ten times or more. This chain links TRBV7-2 with TRBJ2-2; TRBD1 agrees at 8 bases. J was trimmed by 3 bases and V by 5 bases; bases with no gene match: 5. Per the germline V gene, CDR1 is SGHTA and CDR2 is FQGNSA. The length of the CDR3 is 15 residues. This CDR3 reads CASSPGGLYTGELFF. The CDR3, as DNA: TGTGCCAGCAGCCCAGGGGGCCTATACACCGGGGAGCTGTTTTTT.

This clonotype has a handful of counts. The rearrangement uses TRBV5-1 and TRBJ1-1, with 7 bases matching TRBD1. CDR1 SGHRS and CDR2 YFSETQ come from the germline V gene. Losses at the gene ends were 4 bases for V and 1 base for J; bases not matched to a gene: 7. CDR3 length equals 15 residues. The CDR3, as DNA: TGCGCCAGCAGCGACCGACAGGGCGGGAACACTGAAGCTTTCTTT. Residues: CASSDRQGGNTEAFF.

This clonotype was counted ten times or more. The rearrangement uses TRBV28 and TRBJ1-5; tentatively, D is TRBD1 (5 bases). Trimming left V 5 bases short and J 4 bases short, with 15 bases between. Germline lookup yields CDR1 MDHEN and CDR2 SYDVKM. There are 15 residues in the CDR3. CDR3 DNA: TGTGCCAGCAGTCCAAACTTGTGGGGGAATCAGCCCCAGCATTTT. It codes for CASSPNLWGNQPQHF.